The rows below give T cell receptor beta chains drawn from one sample of a study of early T cells in non-severe SARS-CoV-2 infection. A single record per CDR3 protein comes from TCRdb applying MiXCR to the 5' RACE reads. The profile shows about 83,000 distinct CDR3 sequences, about 12% of them singletons. The sample was whole blood. The receptors here all came from an adult who was a healthcare worker with PCR-confirmed SARS-CoV-2 infection or an uninfected control (not recorded which). Each CDR3 is given with its conserved first and last residue. A D gene is named only where the DNA matches it firmly. Some rows have no size entry. The others give once, few or many, or a class for an expanded clone.

>NA|TRBJ1-1|TRBV29-1|many
TGCAGCGTTGAAGGGACACTTGGGAGGCCTGAAGCTTTCTTT
CSVEGTLGRPEAFF
>NA|TRBJ2-1|TRBV11-2|many
TGTGCCAGCAGCTCCGAAATCAACAATGAGCAGTTCTTC
CASSSEINNEQFF
>NA|TRBJ1-4|TRBV6-6|few
TGTGCCAGCAGTGGTCCCCGTCACCCGGGGATATTTGAAAAACTGTTTTTT
CASSGPRHPGIFEKLFF
>NA|TRBJ2-1|TRBV5-4|many
TGTGCCAGCAGCTTGGGGTGGGAGCGAAACAATGAGCAGTTCTTC
CASSLGWERNNEQFF
>TRBD2|TRBJ2-3|TRBV11-2|NA
TGTGCCAGCAGCTCACTAGCGGTGAGACAAGATACGCAGTATTTT
CASSSLAVRQDTQYF
>TRBD2|TRBJ2-1|TRBV20-1|NA
TGCAGTGCTCCCAGAAGCGGGATAAACAATGAGCAGTTCTTC
CSAPRSGINNEQFF
>TRBD2|TRBJ2-7|TRBV20-1|few
TGCAGTGCTTCCCGACTAGCGGGAGACTACGAGCAGTACTTC
CSASRLAGDYEQYF
>TRBD2|TRBJ2-2|TRBV19|few
TGTGCCAGTAGTCGTACTAGCGGGGGGCCCACCGGGGAGCTGTTTTTT
CASSRTSGGPTGELFF
>TRBD1|TRBJ1-1|TRBV10-1|few
TGCGCCAGCAGTGTAGGGGGCAGCTTTGAAGCTTTCTTT
CASSVGGSFEAFF
>TRBD2|TRBJ2-1|TRBV27|NA
TGTGCCAGCAGTCCCCAGAGGTACGGGAGGGGCTACAATGAGCAGTTCTTC
CASSPQRYGRGYNEQFF
>TRBD2|TRBJ2-3|TRBV11-2|many
TGTGCCAGCAGCCCATCTCAGGGACTAGCGGGACGAGGCACAGATACGCAGTATTTT
CASSPSQGLAGRGTDTQYF
>TRBD1|TRBJ1-3|TRBV10-3|many
TGTGCCATCAGCTACCGGGACAGGGAGACAGGAAACACCATATATTTT
CAISYRDRETGNTIYF
>NA|TRBJ2-3|TRBV7-2|NA
TGTGCCAGCAGCTCCCGGACTGGAACAGATACGCAGTATTTT
CASSSRTGTDTQYF
>NA|TRBJ2-5|TRBV20-1|NA
TGCAGTGCTAGAGACCTGAGGGTACAAGAGACCCAGTACTTC
CSARDLRVQETQYF
>TRBD2|TRBJ2-7|TRBV5-1|NA
TGCGCCAGCAGCCAGTCTAGCGGGAGGGCCGGTTCTTACGAGCAGTACTTC
CASSQSSGRAGSYEQYF
>NA|TRBJ2-2|TRBV18|few
TGTGCCAGCTCACCGATCCTATACACCGGGGAGCTGTTTTTT
CASSPILYTGELFF
>TRBD2|TRBJ2-7|TRBV20-1|many
TGCAGTGCTAGAGCCACTAGCGCTGGGGAGCAGTACTTC
CSARATSAGEQYF
>TRBD2|TRBJ2-3|TRBV20-1|many
TGCAGTGCTAGCGGGAGGACCTCAGATACGCAGTATTTT
CSASGRTSDTQYF
>NA|TRBJ1-1|TRBV4-3|few
TGCGCCAGCAGCCAAGGTTACAGGGTGGTTACTGAAGCTTTCTTT
CASSQGYRVVTEAFF
>NA|TRBJ1-6|TRBV5-1|few
TGCGCCAGCAGCCCGCGGGAAACCCCCACGGGTTCACCCCTCCACTTT
CASSPRETPTGSPLHF
>NA|TRBJ1-2|TRBV7-2|few
TGTGCCAGCAGCCGTTACAGCGGGGGAGGGACCTATGGCTACACCTTC
CASSRYSGGGTYGYTF
>TRBD1|TRBJ1-1|TRBV7-9|many
TGTGCCAGCAGCGGGGACAGTCTCTTCATGAACACTGAAGCTTTCTTT
CASSGDSLFMNTEAFF
>NA|TRBJ1-1|TRBV18|many
TGTGCCAGCTCACGAAGGCAGGGTGAAGCTTTCTTT
CASSRRQGEAFF
>NA|TRBJ2-3|TRBV10-3|NA
TGTGCCATCAAGTCGAGCGGGCCTGCTAGCACAGATACGCAGTATTTT
CAIKSSGPASTDTQYF
>NA|TRBJ1-5|TRBV7-9|many
TGTGCCAGCAGCTTGAGGGAGAATCAGCCCCAGCATTTT
CASSLRENQPQHF
>NA|TRBJ1-2|TRBV4-1|NA
TGCGCCAGCAGCCCAGACCTACAGGTGGGGTATGGCTACACCTTC
CASSPDLQVGYGYTF
>NA|TRBJ1-5|TRBV5-5|NA
TGTGCCAGCAGCCGAGACCCGGCGAAGCCCCAGCATTTT
CASSRDPAKPQHF
>NA|TRBJ2-2|TRBV7-9|NA
TGTGCCAGCAGAAAAGAAAAATCCGGGGAGCTGTTTTTT
CASRKEKSGELFF
>TRBD2|TRBJ2-1|TRBV20-1|NA
TGCAGTGCTGGGGGAGGGACTAGCGGGAGGAGCTCCTACAATGAGCAGTTCTTC
CSAGGGTSGRSSYNEQFF
>TRBD2|TRBJ2-7|TRBV29-1|NA
TGCAGCGTGGCGGGAGGGGGACTCTACGAGCAGTACTTC
CSVAGGGLYEQYF
>NA|TRBJ2-5|TRBV15|few
TGTGCCACAGCGGGCGGAGGGGATGGGGAGACCCAGTACTTC
CATAGGGDGETQYF
>NA|TRBJ2-5|TRBV7-2|many
TGTGCCAGCAGCTTAGTCTGGCGGGTACAAGAGACCCAGTACTTC
CASSLVWRVQETQYF
>TRBD2|TRBJ2-5|TRBV11-2|NA
TGTGCCAGCAGCTTAGTAATAGCTAGCGGGAGCAGTCAGACCCAGTACTTC
CASSLVIASGSSQTQYF
>NA|TRBJ2-7|TRBV7-9|few
TGTGCCAGCAGCTGGCGGGCATCCGACTACGAGCAGTACTTC
CASSWRASDYEQYF
>NA|TRBJ2-2|TRBV29-1|few
TGCAGCGTTGCCCCTACGACCGGGGAGCTGTTTTTT
CSVAPTTGELFF
>NA|TRBJ1-2|TRBV4-3|NA
TGCGCCAGCAGCGCGCAGAACTATGGCTACACCTTC
CASSAQNYGYTF
>TRBD1|TRBJ2-1|TRBV12-3/TRBV12-4|few
TGTGCCAGCAGATTACAGGGGGCCGAGTTCTTC
CASRLQGAEFF
>NA|TRBJ2-1|TRBV2|few
TGTGCCAGCAGTCTCCTCGACAGCTTGTTGTTCTTC
CASSLLDSLLFF
>TRBD1|TRBJ2-2|TRBV9|NA
TGTGCCAGCAGCAGCACCGGGACAGGGGCCTCCACCGGGGAGCTGTTTTTT
CASSSTGTGASTGELFF
>TRBD2|TRBJ2-5|TRBV7-9|few
TGTGCCAGCAGCTCCGGGATAGCGGGAGTGGGGGAGACCCAGTACTTC
CASSSGIAGVGETQYF
>TRBD1|TRBJ2-7|TRBV29-1|NA
TGCAGCGTTTCGGGACAGGGGGCCTCCTACGAGCAGTACTTC
CSVSGQGASYEQYF
>NA|TRBJ1-2|TRBV7-3|large
TGTGCCAGCAGCCATGACAATTTCTATGGCTACACCTTC
CASSHDNFYGYTF
>TRBD2|TRBJ2-2|TRBV3-1|few
TGTGCCAGCAGCCAAGTGCCGCCGGGGGGGGCCGGGGAGCTGTTTTTT
CASSQVPPGGAGELFF
>NA|TRBJ1-2|TRBV7-8|many
TGTGCCAGCAGCCTCACAGAGGAACACGCCGGCTACACCTTC
CASSLTEEHAGYTF
>NA|TRBJ2-3|TRBV29-1|NA
TGCAGCGTTGGGTTGGGGCAGATGGATACGCAGTATTTT
CSVGLGQMDTQYF
>TRBD1|TRBJ2-3|TRBV7-8|many
TGTGCCAGCAGCTTAGTCTCAGGGGGCGAGACAGATACGCAGTATTTT
CASSLVSGGETDTQYF
>NA|TRBJ2-1|TRBV7-9|NA
TGTGCCAGCAGCTCCGGGACGATGGCTAGGGATGAGCAGTTCTTC
CASSSGTMARDEQFF
>NA|TRBJ1-2|TRBV6-5|NA
TGTGCCAGCAGCCCATACCGGCTGTGGGCTAACTATGGCTACACCTTC
CASSPYRLWANYGYTF
>NA|TRBJ2-1|TRBV25-1|NA
TGTGCCAGCAGTGCCAGGGTCAGCTCCTACAATGAGCGGTTCTTC
CASSARVSSYNERFF
>NA|TRBJ2-2|TRBV5-6|NA
TGTGCCAGCAGCTTGGAGCAGGCCGGGGAGCTGTTTTTT
CASSLEQAGELFF
>NA|TRBJ2-3|TRBV2|NA
TGTGCCAGCAGCTCCAGGGGACGCACAGATACGCAGTATTTT
CASSSRGRTDTQYF
>NA|TRBJ2-3|TRBV2|NA
TGTGCCAGAAAGGTCGGGTCCGCAGATACGCAGTATTTT
CARKVGSADTQYF
>TRBD1|TRBJ1-5|TRBV5-5|NA
TGTGCCAGCAGCTCCTATAACAGGGGCCTCTCTCAGCCCCAGCATTTT
CASSSYNRGLSQPQHF